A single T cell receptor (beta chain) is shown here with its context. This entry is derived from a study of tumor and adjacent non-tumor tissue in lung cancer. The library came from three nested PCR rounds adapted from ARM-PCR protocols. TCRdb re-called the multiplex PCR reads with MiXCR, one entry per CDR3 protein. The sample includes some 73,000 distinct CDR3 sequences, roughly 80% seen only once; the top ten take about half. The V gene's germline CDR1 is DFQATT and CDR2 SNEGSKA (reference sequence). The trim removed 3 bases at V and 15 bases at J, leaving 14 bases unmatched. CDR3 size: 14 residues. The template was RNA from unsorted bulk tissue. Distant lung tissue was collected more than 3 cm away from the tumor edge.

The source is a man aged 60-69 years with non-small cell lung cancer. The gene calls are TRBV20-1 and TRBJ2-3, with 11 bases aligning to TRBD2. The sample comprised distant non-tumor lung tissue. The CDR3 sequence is CSARTSGKSDMHYF. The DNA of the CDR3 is TGCAGTGCTAGGACTAGCGGGAAATCAGATATGCACTATTTT.